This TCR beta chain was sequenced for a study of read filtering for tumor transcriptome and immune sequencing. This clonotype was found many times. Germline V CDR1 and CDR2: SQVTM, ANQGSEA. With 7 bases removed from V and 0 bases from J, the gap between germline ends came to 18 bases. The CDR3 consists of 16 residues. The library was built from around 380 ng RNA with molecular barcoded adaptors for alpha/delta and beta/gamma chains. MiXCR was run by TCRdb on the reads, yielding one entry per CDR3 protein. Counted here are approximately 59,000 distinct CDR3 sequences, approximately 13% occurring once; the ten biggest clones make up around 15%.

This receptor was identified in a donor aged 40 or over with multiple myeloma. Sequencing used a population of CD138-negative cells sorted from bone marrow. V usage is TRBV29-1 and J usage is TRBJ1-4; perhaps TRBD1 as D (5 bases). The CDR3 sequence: CSAGTPQEATNEKLFF. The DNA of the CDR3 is TGCAGCGCGGGGACTCCCCAAGAGGCAACTAATGAAAAACTGTTTTTT. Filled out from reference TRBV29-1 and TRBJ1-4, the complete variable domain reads SAVISQKPSRDICQRGTSLTIQCQVDSQVTMMFWYRQQPGQSLTLIATANQGSEATYESGFVIDKFPISRPNLTFSTLTVSNMSPEDSSIYLCSAGTPQEATNEKLFFGSGTQLSVL.